Below, 22 T cell receptor beta chains from the same sample are listed, as sequenced in a study of technical replicates of blood from a handful of donors. Here immunoSEQ multiplex PCR was the method, and the copy in TCRdb shows in-frame clones only, minus some. The profile shows 14,000 or so clones, more than 70% of them singletons. The sequenced material came from PBMCs. The receptors originated from a human donor in good health.

This rearrangement joins TRBV2 to TRBJ2-7, with 12 bases fitting TRBD2. Per the germline V gene, CDR1 is SNHLY and CDR2 is FYNNEI. The J segment lost 7 bases and the V segment lost 8 bases, leaving 9 bases of the junction unmatched. This CDR3 spans 14 amino acids. The CDR3 DNA reads as TGTGCCAGCCGAAGACTAGCGGGAGTACCTGAGCAGTACTTC. This translates into CASRRLAGVPEQYF.

This chain uses TRBV9 with TRBJ2-3; 9 bases map to TRBD2. The trim removed 0 bases at V and 7 bases at J, leaving 9 bases unmatched. The CDR3 is 16 residues long. Germline V gene data show CDR1 as SGDLS and CDR2 as YYNGEE. The CDR3 loop is CASSVDAGGPEYTQYF. The CDR3 DNA sequence: TGTGCCAGCAGCGTAGATGCGGGAGGGCCAGAATATACGCAGTATTTT.

This clone has a single count. V and J are TRBV5-1 and TRBJ2-7; 7 bases agree with TRBD1. This CDR3 spans 17 amino acids. V shed 3 bases, J shed 5 bases, and the junction held 17 bases outside the gene matches. Germline lookup yields CDR1 SGHRS and CDR2 YFSETQ. Here the CDR3 reads CASSWGTAQTLVDEQYF. In DNA form, the CDR3 reads TGCGCCAGCAGCTGGGGGACAGCTCAAACGTTGGTAGACGAGCAGTACTTC.

The chain has TRBV1 and TRBJ2-3; the table's D call of TRBD2 was not tested on the DNA. TRBV1 is given as a pseudogene. The CDR3 has 15 residues. The CDR3 loop is CTSSQEGRGPDTQYF. CDR3 nucleotide sequence: TGCACCAGCAGCCAAGAAGGGCGGGGGCCAGATACGCAGTATTTT.

The genes are TRBV6-4 and TRBJ2-2; the D gene is possibly TRBD1 (5 bases). The length of the CDR3 is 16 residues. Trimming removed 0 bases at V and 6 bases at J, with 14 bases between. CDR1 is MRHNA, CDR2 SNTAGT, per germline. The CDR3 coding sequence is TGTGCCAGCAGTGACTCGAACCTAGGGGCACCCGGGGAGCTGTTTTTT. Translation gives CASSDSNLGAPGELFF.

This chain joins TRBV6-5 and TRBJ2-5; 10 bases are a match to TRBD2. The CDR3 sequence is 16 residues long. Germline lookup yields CDR1 MNHEY and CDR2 SVGAGI. V gave up 2 bases and J gave up 4 bases; unmatched junction bases: 7. The chain's CDR3 is CASSYPSAGGRETQYF. The CDR3 DNA follows: TGTGCCAGCAGTTACCCCTCAGCGGGAGGGAGAGAGACCCAGTACTTC.

The chain joins TRBV30 to TRBJ2-1; 12 bases fit TRBD2. The CDR3 covers 16 residues. Germline CDR1 reads GTSNPN; CDR2 reads SVGIG (reference sequence). The ends lost 2 bases at V and 7 bases at J; junction bases unmatched: 9. The CDR3 region is CAWSHMTSGRSNEQFF. As DNA, the CDR3 is TGTGCCTGGAGTCACATGACTAGCGGGAGATCAAATGAGCAGTTCTTC.

The chain combines TRBV29-1 with TRBJ2-2; maybe TRBD2 (6 bases). CDR3 size: 14 residues. With 5 bases removed from V and 2 bases from J, the gap between germline ends came to 12 bases. Germline CDR1 SQVTM, CDR2 ANQGSEA. The CDR3 DNA reads as TGCAGCGTTAATAGCGGAATCAACACCGGGGAGCTGTTTTTT. Its translation: CSVNSGINTGELFF.

The chain recombines TRBV6-1 with TRBJ2-3, with 9 bases identical to TRBD1. This CDR3 contains 15 residues. V was clipped by 4 bases and J by 2 bases; unmatched bases: 4. The germline CDR1 and CDR2 sequences are MNHNS and SASEGT. The CDR3 is CASSAGTGHTDTQYF. CDR3 nucleotide sequence: TGTGCCAGCAGTGCCGGGACAGGGCACACAGATACGCAGTATTTT.

The chain is built from TRBV5-4 and TRBJ2-1; maybe TRBD1 (6 bases). There are 14 residues in the CDR3. CDR1 and CDR2 (germline): SGHNT, YYREEE (reference sequence). Trimming removed 3 bases from V and 6 bases from J, with 13 bases in between. The CDR3 reads CASSWSRGGNEQFF. The CDR3 DNA sequence: TGTGCCAGCAGCTGGAGTAGAGGGGGCAATGAGCAGTTCTTC.

The chain employs TRBV19 and TRBJ2-7; 11 nucleotides agree with TRBD2. The CDR3 spans 15 residues. Germline CDR1 reads LNHDA; CDR2 reads SQIVND (reference sequence). The trim removed 3 bases at V and 2 bases at J, leaving 3 bases unmatched. The CDR3 sequence is CASSISLAGAYEQYF. The CDR3 DNA is TGTGCCAGTAGTATTTCACTAGCGGGGGCCTACGAGCAGTACTTC.

This clone has only a few counts. V usage is TRBV7-9 and J usage is TRBJ2-7; 7 bases match TRBD2. Germline assignment: CDR1 SEHNR and CDR2 FQNEAQ (reference sequence). After removal of 5 bases from V and 6 bases from J, the junction contained 10 bases not matched to a gene. The CDR3 loop spans 14 amino acids. The CDR3 is CASSPDWAGVEQYF. In DNA, the CDR3 is TGTGCCAGCAGCCCGGACTGGGCGGGAGTCGAGCAGTACTTC.

V usage is TRBV11-2 and J usage is TRBJ2-1, with D possibly matching TRBD2 (5 bases). Between the trimmed V and J ends, which lost 5 bases and 11 bases, there was a span of 28 bases. Germline V gene lookup returns CDR1 SGHAT and CDR2 FQNNGV. This CDR3 is 17 amino acids long. CDR3 region: CASSPLGRSGSTMKQFF. The CDR3 DNA is TGTGCCAGCAGCCCTCTCGGAAGGAGCGGATCAACAATGAAGCAGTTCTTC.

The chain recombines TRBV18 with TRBJ2-2, with D possibly being TRBD1 (6 bases). Germline V gene data show CDR1 as KGHSH and CDR2 as LQKENI. The CDR3 extends over 16 amino acids. V was shortened by 0 bases and J by 7 bases, with 15 bases between the two germline ends. Here the CDR3 reads CASSPPRTEVHGELFF. The DNA for the CDR3 is TGTGCCAGCTCACCACCCCGGACAGAAGTGCACGGGGAGCTGTTTTTT.

This chain joins TRBV6-5 and TRBJ2-7; 11 bases fit TRBD1. This CDR3 contains 14 residues. After removal of 4 bases from V and 3 bases from J, the junction contained 2 bases not matched to a gene. The germline gives CDR1 MNHEY, CDR2 SVGAGI. CDR3 sequence: CASSWGQGGYEQYF. The CDR3 DNA reads TGTGCCAGCAGTTGGGGACAGGGGGGCTACGAGCAGTACTTC.

The chain joins TRBV5-4 to TRBJ1-3, with 10 positions matching TRBD1. The CDR3 contains 15 residues. The germline CDR1 and CDR2 sequences are SGHNT and YYREEE (reference sequence). V lost 4 bases and J lost 4; bases outside the gene matches: 5. The CDR3 coding sequence is TGTGCCAGCAGCACCGACAGGGGGCACGGAAACACCATATATTTT. This codes for CASSTDRGHGNTIYF. The full variable domain, rest sourced from reference TRBV5-4 and TRBJ1-3, is ETGVTQSPTHLIKTRGQQVTLRCSSQSGHNTVSWYQQALGQGPQFIFQYYREEENGRGNFPPRFSGLQFPNYSSELNVNALELDDSALYLCASSTDRGHGNTIYFGEGSWLTVV.

The chain employs TRBV2 and TRBJ2-1; D is unclear. V was shortened by 7 bases and J by 5 bases, with 12 bases between the two germline ends. The CDR3 covers 13 residues. CDR1 and CDR2 from the germline V gene are SNHLY and FYNNEI. CDR3 protein: CASNRLPDNEQFF. The CDR3, as DNA: TGTGCCAGCAATAGATTACCTGACAATGAGCAGTTCTTC.

The chain is built from TRBV27 and TRBJ2-1, with 10 positions matching TRBD2. After removal of 8 bases from V and 2 bases from J, the junction contained 3 bases not matched to a gene. Germline CDR1 is MNHEY and CDR2 is SMNVEV (reference sequence). The CDR3 has 14 residues. The CDR3 sequence is CASRLAGAYNEQFF. The CDR3 DNA follows: TGTGCCAGCCGGCTAGCGGGGGCCTACAATGAGCAGTTCTTC.

This clone was counted between two and nine times. CDR3 in amino acids: CASSSRQGASNEQFF. The CDR3, as DNA: TGTGCCAGCAGTTCAAGACAGGGGGCTTCCAATGAGCAGTTCTTC. The chain recombines TRBV6-5 with TRBJ2-1, with TRBD1 identical over 10 bases. Unmatched junction bases numbered 6, after V lost 4 bases and J lost 6 bases. The CDR3 totals 15 residues. Germline lookup yields CDR1 MNHEY and CDR2 SVGAGI.

V and J are TRBV5-1 and TRBJ2-5, with 12 bases matching TRBD2. Germline V CDR1 and CDR2: SGHRS, YFSETQ. V lost 0 bases to trimming and J lost 0 bases; unmatched junction nucleotides: 6. The CDR3 has 18 amino acids. The CDR3 here is CASSLGLAGEVYQETQYF. For the CDR3, the DNA is TGCGCCAGCAGCTTGGGACTAGCGGGAGAGGTTTACCAAGAGACCCAGTACTTC.

This rearrangement joins TRBV5-1 to TRBJ2-6, with TRBD2 matching over 12 bases. J lost 0 bases, V lost 2 bases, and 3 bases had no gene match. The CDR3 spans 18 residues. Germline CDR1 SGHRS, CDR2 YFSETQ. The DNA of the CDR3 is TGCGCCAGCAGCTTCCCTAGCGGGAGGGCCTCTGGGGCCAACGTCCTGACTTTC. It encodes CASSFPSGRASGANVLTF. The whole variable domain, remainder taken from reference TRBV5-1 and TRBJ2-6, is KAGVTQTPRYLIKTRGQQVTLSCSPISGHRSVSWYQQTPGQGLQFLFEYFSETQRNKGNFPGRFSGRQFSNSRSEMNVSTLELGDSALYLCASSFPSGRASGANVLTFGAGSRLTVL.

This clone was detected only once. This chain uses TRBV30 with TRBJ2-7, with 9 nucleotides matching TRBD2. Per the germline V gene, CDR1 is GTSNPN and CDR2 is SVGIG (reference sequence). Losses at the gene ends were 3 bases for V and 1 base for J; bases not matched to a gene: 4. CDR3 length: 14 residues. This CDR3 is CAWRSGRPSYEQYF. CDR3 DNA sequence: TGTGCCTGGAGGAGCGGGAGGCCTTCCTACGAGCAGTACTTC.